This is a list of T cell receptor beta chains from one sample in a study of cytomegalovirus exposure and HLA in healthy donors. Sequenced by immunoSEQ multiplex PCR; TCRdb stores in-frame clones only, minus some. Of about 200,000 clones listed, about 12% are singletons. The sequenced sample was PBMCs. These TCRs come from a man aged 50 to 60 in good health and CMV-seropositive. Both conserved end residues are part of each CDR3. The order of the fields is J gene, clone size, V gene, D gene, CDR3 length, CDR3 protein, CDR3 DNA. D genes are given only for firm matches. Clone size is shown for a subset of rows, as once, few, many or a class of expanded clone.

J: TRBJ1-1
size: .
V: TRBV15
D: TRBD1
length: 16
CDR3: CATSRASGTGNTEAFF
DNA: TGTGCCACCAGCAGAGCTTCCGGGACAGGGAACACTGAAGCTTTCTTT

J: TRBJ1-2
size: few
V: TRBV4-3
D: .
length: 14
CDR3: CASSQDSNSYGYTF
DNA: TGCGCCAGCAGCCAAGATTCGAACAGCTATGGCTACACCTTC

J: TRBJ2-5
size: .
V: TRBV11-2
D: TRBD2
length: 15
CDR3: CASSLVGGDGETQYF
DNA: TGTGCCAGCAGCTTAGTGGGAGGGGACGGGGAGACCCAGTACTTC

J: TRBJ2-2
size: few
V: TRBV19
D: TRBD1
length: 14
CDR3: CASSLAGGGGELFF
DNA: TGTGCCAGTAGTCTCGCAGGGGGTGGCGGGGAGCTGTTTTTT

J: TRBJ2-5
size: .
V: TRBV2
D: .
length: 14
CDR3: CASSEGHLGETQYF
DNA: TGTGCCAGCAGTGAGGGACATTTGGGGGAGACCCAGTACTTC

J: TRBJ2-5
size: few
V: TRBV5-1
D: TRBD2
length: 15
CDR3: CASSLGLAGVETQYF
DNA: TGCGCCAGCAGCTTGGGCCTAGCGGGGGTTGAGACCCAGTACTTC

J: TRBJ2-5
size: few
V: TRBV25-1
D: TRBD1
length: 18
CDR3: CASESVLPGTGGKETQYF
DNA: TGTGCCAGCGAGTCCGTACTGCCAGGGACAGGGGGCAAGGAGACCCAGTACTTC

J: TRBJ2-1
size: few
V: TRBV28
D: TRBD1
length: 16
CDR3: CASSFLDRGPYNEQFF
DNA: TGTGCCAGCAGTTTTCTTGACAGGGGGCCTTACAATGAGCAGTTCTTC

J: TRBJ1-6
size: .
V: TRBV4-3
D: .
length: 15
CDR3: CASSQDRVVSRPLHF
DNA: TGCGCCAGCAGCCAAGATCGGGTAGTTTCGAGGCCCCTCCACTTT

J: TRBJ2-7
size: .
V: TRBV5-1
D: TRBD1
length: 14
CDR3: CASRFRQGSYEQYF
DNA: TGCGCCAGCAGGTTTCGACAGGGTTCCTACGAGCAGTACTTC

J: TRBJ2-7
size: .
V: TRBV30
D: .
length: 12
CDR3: CAWSGGSYEQYF
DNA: TGTGCCTGGAGTGGAGGTTCCTACGAGCAGTACTTC

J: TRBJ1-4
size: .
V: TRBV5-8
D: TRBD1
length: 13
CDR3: CASSLNRGEKLFF
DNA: TGTGCCAGCAGCTTGAACAGGGGTGAAAAACTGTTTTTT

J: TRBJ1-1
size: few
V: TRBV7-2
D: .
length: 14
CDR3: CASSLRRGNTEAFF
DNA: TGTGCCAGCAGCTTACGAAGGGGGAACACTGAAGCTTTCTTT

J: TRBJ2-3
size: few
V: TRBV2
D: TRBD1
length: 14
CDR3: CARGGQGGTDTQYF
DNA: TGTGCCAGGGGGGGACAGGGGGGCACAGATACGCAGTATTTT

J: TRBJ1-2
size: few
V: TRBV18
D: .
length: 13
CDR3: CASSPQGNYGYTF
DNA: TGTGCCAGCTCACCCCAGGGTAACTATGGCTACACCTTC

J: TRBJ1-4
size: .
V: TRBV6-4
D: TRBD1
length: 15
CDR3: CASSAGTGRNEKLFF
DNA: TGTGCCAGCAGTGCGGGGACAGGCCGTAATGAAAAACTGTTTTTT

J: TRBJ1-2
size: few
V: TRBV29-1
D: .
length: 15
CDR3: CSVIPDRSKDYGYTF
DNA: TGCAGCGTTATCCCAGACAGGTCGAAGGACTATGGCTACACCTTC

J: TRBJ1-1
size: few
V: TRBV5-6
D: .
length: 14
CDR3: CASSLGGLNTEAFF
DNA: TGTGCCAGCAGCTTGGGGGGGCTGAACACTGAAGCTTTCTTT

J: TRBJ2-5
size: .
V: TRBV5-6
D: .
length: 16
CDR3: CASSFQQGAPLETQYF
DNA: TGTGCCAGCAGCTTTCAACAGGGTGCCCCCCTAGAGACCCAGTACTTC

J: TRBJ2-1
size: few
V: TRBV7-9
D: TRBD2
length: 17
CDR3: CASSGLAGGQGYNEQFF
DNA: TGTGCCAGCTCCGGACTAGCGGGGGGGCAGGGTTACAATGAGCAGTTCTTC

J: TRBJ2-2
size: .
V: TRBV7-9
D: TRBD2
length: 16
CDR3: CASSFLAGGFTGELFF
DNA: TGTGCCAGCAGCTTTCTAGCGGGGGGTTTTACCGGGGAGCTGTTTTTT

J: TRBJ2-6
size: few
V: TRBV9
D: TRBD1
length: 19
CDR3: CASSAPSGQPLSGANVLTF
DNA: TGTGCCAGCAGCGCCCCCTCGGGACAGCCTCTCTCTGGGGCCAACGTCCTGACTTTC

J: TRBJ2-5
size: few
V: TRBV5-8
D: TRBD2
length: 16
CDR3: CASSRGLAGVQETQYF
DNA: TGTGCCAGCAGCCGGGGACTAGCGGGGGTACAAGAGACCCAGTACTTC

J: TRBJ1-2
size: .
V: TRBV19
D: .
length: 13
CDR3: CASSIGGGNGYTF
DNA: TGTGCCAGTAGTATAGGGGGGGGGAATGGCTACACCTTC

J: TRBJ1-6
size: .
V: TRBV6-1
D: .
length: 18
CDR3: CASSEDGRKRSYNSPLHF
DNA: TGTGCCAGCAGTGAAGACGGTAGGAAGAGGTCCTATAATTCACCCCTCCACTTT

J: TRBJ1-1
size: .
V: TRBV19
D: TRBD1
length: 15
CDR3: CASSIVSGGFSEAFF
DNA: TGTGCCAGTAGTATAGTGTCAGGGGGCTTCTCTGAAGCTTTCTTT

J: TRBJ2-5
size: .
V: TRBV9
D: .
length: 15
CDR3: CASSVNPGPQETQYF
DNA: TGTGCCAGCAGCGTAAATCCGGGTCCACAAGAGACCCAGTACTTC